The 32 T cell receptor beta chains in this list originate from one sample, sequenced in a study of blood T cell repertoires in COVID-19. Clones were read by immunoSEQ multiplex PCR, and TCRdb kept only the in-frame ones, dropping some. The data show a few hundred thousand clones, about 87% seen once. The sequencing sample was made of PBMCs or T cells enriched from blood (not recorded which). The source is a woman aged 50 to 60 who had recovered from COVID-19.

V and J are TRBV27 and TRBJ1-1; unclear D gene. The CDR3 is 15 residues long. Germline V gene lookup returns CDR1 MNHEY and CDR2 SMNVEV (reference sequence). V dropped 4 bases and J dropped 4 bases, with 16 bases sitting between them. Here the CDR3 reads CASSSRGLPGTEAFF. DNA of the CDR3: TGTGCCAGCAGTTCGAGAGGGCTCCCGGGCACTGAAGCTTTCTTT.

V and J are TRBV9 and TRBJ2-1; 13 bases map to TRBD2. This CDR3 has 16 residues. In germline, CDR1 is SGDLS, CDR2 YYNGEE. The ends lost 0 bases at V and 9 bases at J; junction bases unmatched: 6. DNA of the CDR3: TGTGCCAGCAGCGTAGGAGGGACTAGCGGGATAGGTGAGCAGTTCTTC. It translates to CASSVGGTSGIGEQFF.

This clone was counted a single time. This chain joins TRBV21-1 and TRBJ1-3. TRBV21-1 is noted as a pseudogene. The CDR3 is 15 residues long. Here the CDR3 reads CASSRRTALGNTIYF. DNA of the CDR3: TGTGCCAGCAGCCGCCGGACTGCCCTTGGAAACACCATATATTTT.

This CDR3 is CASSKLTASYEQYF. The CDR3 DNA is TGTGCCAGCAGCAAGCTGACAGCCTCCTACGAGCAGTACTTC. The chain links TRBV7-8 to TRBJ2-7; a possible D gene is TRBD1 (5 bases). V shed 5 bases and J shed 0 bases, with 11 bases lying between them. CDR3 length: 14 amino acids. Germline V gene data show CDR1 as SGHVS and CDR2 as FQNEAQ.

V is TRBV5-1 and J is TRBJ2-3, with D possibly matching TRBD1 (5 bases). Germline values: CDR1 SGHRS, CDR2 YFSETQ. The CDR3 totals 15 residues. V was clipped by 4 bases and J by 0 bases, with 12 bases between them. This chain's CDR3 is CASSLDKYSTDTQYF. CDR3 in DNA: TGCGCCAGCAGCCTGGACAAATATAGCACAGATACGCAGTATTTT. The whole variable domain, remainder taken from reference TRBV5-1 and TRBJ2-3, is KAGVTQTPRYLIKTRGQQVTLSCSPISGHRSVSWYQQTPGQGLQFLFEYFSETQRNKGNFPGRFSGRQFSNSRSEMNVSTLELGDSALYLCASSLDKYSTDTQYFGPGTRLTVL.

The chain carries TRBV6-5 and TRBJ2-3; 8 positions agree with TRBD2. The CDR3 is made up of 15 amino acids. Germline CDR1 reads MNHEY; CDR2 reads SVGAGI. The V and J ends lost 5 bases and 2 bases, in that order; junction bases with no gene match: 6. The CDR3 sequence: CASSKASGLTDTQYF. The CDR3 bases are TGTGCCAGCAGTAAGGCTAGCGGGCTCACAGATACGCAGTATTTT.

This clone has just a few counts. The chain couples TRBV21-1 to TRBJ1-3; TRBD1 is the table's D call, not checked against the DNA. TRBV21-1 is a pseudogene segment. The CDR3 loop spans 19 amino acids. The CDR3 DNA is TGTGCCAGCAGCAATTACGTAGGGGGACAGACCAGCTCTGGAAACACCATATATTTT. Residues: CASSNYVGGQTSSGNTIYF.

This clone was detected ten times or more. The chain uses TRBV7-9 and TRBJ1-4, with a tentative D call TRBD1 (6 bases). The CDR3 has 16 residues. The germline CDR1 and CDR2 sequences are SEHNR and FQNEAQ (reference sequence). V lost 1 base and J lost 3, with 12 bases in between. CDR3: CASSLGTDRANEKLFF. The CDR3 nucleotides read TGTGCCAGCAGCTTAGGTACGGACAGAGCTAATGAAAAACTGTTTTTT.

The rearrangement uses TRBV13 and TRBJ1-1, with D hard to call. In germline, CDR1 is PRHDT, CDR2 FYEKMQ (reference sequence). This CDR3 is built from 13 residues. Trimming removed 5 bases from V and 7 bases from J, with 14 bases in between. CDR3 DNA sequence: TGTGCCAGCAGCACCCGTGGAGGGCTTGAAGCTTTCTTT. Its protein is CASSTRGGLEAFF.

V and J are TRBV3-1 (or the pseudogene TRBV3-2) and TRBJ1-3, with D tentatively TRBD1 (6 bases). CDR3 length: 14 residues. V was cut by 5 bases and J by 4 bases, with 12 bases left in between. Germline V gene data show CDR1 as LGHDT and CDR2 as YNNKEL (reference sequence). The CDR3 loop is CASSVYRVGNTIYF. DNA for the CDR3: TGTGCCAGCAGCGTTTACAGGGTAGGAAACACCATATATTTT.

DNA of the CDR3: TGTGCCAGCAGCTCCAGCACAGGGGGGACCTACGAGCAGTACTTC. Protein product: CASSSSTGGTYEQYF. The chain recombines TRBV7-2 with TRBJ2-7, with 8 bases aligning to TRBD1. Germline CDR1 is SGHTA and CDR2 is FQGNSA. Trimming removed 4 bases from V and 2 bases from J; junction bases left unmatched: 7. The CDR3 is made up of 15 amino acids.

The gene calls are TRBV5-4 and TRBJ2-7, with D possibly being TRBD2 (6 bases). There are 14 residues in the CDR3. The germline V gene encodes CDR1 SGHNT and CDR2 YYREEE (reference sequence). V was pared by 1 base and J by 6 bases, with 14 bases between. The DNA of the CDR3 is TGTGCCAGCAGCTTGAGGGGCGGGGTAGCCGAGCAGTACTTC. Amino acids: CASSLRGGVAEQYF. Supplemented by reference TRBV5-4 and TRBJ2-7, the full variable domain reads ETGVTQSPTHLIKTRGQQVTLRCSSQSGHNTVSWYQQALGQGPQFIFQYYREEENGRGNFPPRFSGLQFPNYSSELNVNALELDDSALYLCASSLRGGVAEQYFGPGTRLTVT.

V is TRBV5-5 and J is TRBJ2-5; tentatively, D is TRBD1 (6 bases). CDR3 length equals 14 residues. The germline CDR1 and CDR2 sequences are SGHKS and YYEKEE (reference sequence). V lost 2 bases and J 2 bases, leaving 10 bases between the germline ends. The CDR3 DNA is TGTGCCAGCAGCTTCTCAGGGGTACAAGAGACCCAGTACTTC. Translating gives CASSFSGVQETQYF.

The chain recombines TRBV5-3 with TRBJ2-1; D might be TRBD2 (6 bases). TRBV5-3 is an ORF for which the function is uncertain. The CDR3 length is 15 residues. The germline V and J ends were trimmed by 8 bases and 3 bases, with 18 bases remaining between them. Here the CDR3 DNA reads TGTGCCAGTTCCTACAGGTTGCGGGGCTACAATGAGCAGTTCTTC. It codes for CASSYRLRGYNEQFF.

This chain links TRBV10-3 with TRBJ1-2; D not certain. Germline V gives CDR1 ENHRY, CDR2 SYGVKD. The CDR3 spans 13 residues. With 2 bases removed from V and 8 bases from J, the gap between germline ends came to 12 bases. The CDR3 spells CAISEAGLGGYTF. The CDR3, as DNA: TGTGCCATCAGTGAGGCAGGACTGGGCGGCTACACCTTC.

The J gene is TRBJ1-5, the V gene TRBV18; 11 bases match TRBD1. The CDR3 spans 16 residues. CDR1 KGHSH and CDR2 LQKENI come from the germline V gene. The V segment lost 6 bases and the J segment 6 bases; nucleotides outside the gene matches: 10. Written as DNA, the CDR3 is TGTGCCAGCTCCGGACGGACAGGGGGCGGGGGTCAGCCCCAGCATTTT. This translates into CASSGRTGGGGQPQHF. Full variable domain (missing parts from reference TRBV18 and TRBJ1-5): NAGVMQNPRHLVRRRGQEARLRCSPMKGHSHVYWYRQLPEEGLKFMVYLQKENIIDESGMPKERFSAEFPKEGPSILRIQQVVRGDSAAYFCASSGRTGGGGQPQHFGDGTRLSIL.

This sequence joins TRBV14 and TRBJ2-2; 8 nucleotides align to TRBD1. This CDR3 comprises 15 residues. Germline CDR1 SGHDN, CDR2 FVKESK. V dropped 1 base and J dropped 4; count of bases not matched to a gene: 2. The CDR3 DNA is TGTGCCAGCAGCCAAGGACAGGGGTTCACCGGGGAGCTGTTTTTT. This encodes CASSQGQGFTGELFF.

V and J are TRBV14 and TRBJ2-2, with D tentatively TRBD1 (6 bases). The CDR3 sequence is 16 residues long. Germline V gene lookup returns CDR1 SGHDN and CDR2 FVKESK. Trimming removed 4 bases from V and 6 bases from J, with 18 bases in between. CDR3 nucleotide sequence: TGTGCCAGCAGCCCAAGCAGGGGATTTGGGGCCGGGGAGCTGTTTTTT. Its protein is CASSPSRGFGAGELFF. The whole variable domain, remainder taken from reference TRBV14 and TRBJ2-2, is EAGVTQFPSHSVIEKGQTVTLRCDPISGHDNLYWYRRVMGKEIKFLLHFVKESKQDESGMPNNRFLAERTGGTYSTLKVQPAELEDSGVYFCASSPSRGFGAGELFFGEGSRLTVL.

The V gene is TRBV19, the J gene TRBJ1-1; tentative D call: TRBD1 (5 bases). The germline gives CDR1 LNHDA, CDR2 SQIVND (reference sequence). The CDR3 has 13 amino acids. The ends were cut back, 3 bases at V and 5 bases at J, with 10 bases in the middle. CDR3 nucleotides: TGTGCCAGTAGTATCGCGGGGGGGACTGAAGCTTTCTTT. Residues: CASSIAGGTEAFF.

V usage is TRBV7-2 and J usage is TRBJ1-2; the match to TRBD1 covers 9 bases. Per germline, CDR1 SGHTA and CDR2 FQGNSA. J gave up 4 bases and V 5 bases, and 17 bases lay outside the gene matches. This CDR3 region has 18 residues. CDR3 sequence reads: CASSLATLKGTGFYGYTF. The CDR3, as DNA: TGTGCCAGCAGCCTTGCTACCTTAAAAGGGACAGGGTTCTATGGCTACACCTTC.

The rearrangement links TRBV28 to TRBJ2-7; D is possibly TRBD2 (5 bases). This CDR3 has 15 amino acids. Trimming removed 4 bases from V and 12 bases from J, with 25 bases in between. Germline V gene sequence: CDR1 MDHEN, CDR2 SYDVKM. CDR3 amino acids: CASSSPQSWTPGLYF. The CDR3 DNA sequence: TGTGCCAGCAGTTCCCCCCAGTCCTGGACTCCGGGTCTGTACTTC.

V gene TRBV7-6 combines with J gene TRBJ1-6; 7 positions match TRBD1. The CDR3 covers 17 residues. CDR1 is SGHVS, CDR2 FNYEAQ, per germline. The V segment lost 2 bases and the J segment 7 bases; nucleotides outside the gene matches: 11. CDR3 DNA sequence: TGTGCCAGCAGCTTATCTTCGAGACAGGGAACAAATTCACCCCTCCACTTT. The encoded protein is CASSLSSRQGTNSPLHF.

The V and J genes are TRBV9 and TRBJ2-7, with 7 positions matching TRBD1. Trimming took 4 bases from V and 0 from J; bases not matched to a gene: 4. Germline lookup yields CDR1 SGDLS and CDR2 YYNGEE. This CDR3 is built from 14 residues. The CDR3 region has the DNA TGTGCCAGCAGCAAGACAGGGAGCTCCTACGAGCAGTACTTC. Translating it yields CASSKTGSSYEQYF.

The chain employs TRBV4-3 and TRBJ1-5; the D gene is possibly TRBD1 (5 bases). CDR3 length equals 18 residues. CDR1 is LGHNA and CDR2 is YSLEER in the germline V gene. V was cut by 0 bases and J by 5 bases, with 20 bases left in between. This chain's CDR3 is CASSQDSSLGLNDQPQHF. CDR3 coding DNA: TGCGCCAGCAGCCAAGATTCGTCGCTGGGACTAAATGATCAGCCCCAGCATTTT.

The chain links TRBV21-1 to TRBJ2-5; TRBD1 is taken as the D call from the table, unchecked against the DNA. TRBV21-1 is labeled a pseudogene. This CDR3 has 14 residues. CDR3 loop: CASSDRGRWETQYF. CDR3 in DNA: TGTGCCAGCAGCGACAGGGGGCGGTGGGAGACCCAGTACTTC.

This chain connects TRBV11-2 to TRBJ1-4; the D gene is possibly TRBD1 (6 bases). CDR3 length equals 14 residues. Germline lookup yields CDR1 SGHAT and CDR2 FQNNGV. V lost 3 bases and J lost 6, with 11 bases in between. The CDR3 loop reads CASSFGGLDEKLFF. CDR3 sequence (DNA): TGTGCCAGCAGCTTCGGGGGGCTGGATGAAAAACTGTTTTTT.

Notes on this clone: Other DNA sequences in this specimen translate into the identical CDR3. The chain joins TRBV7-2 to TRBJ1-2; D not certain. Between the trimmed V and J ends, which lost 4 bases and 5 bases, there was a span of 8 bases. The CDR3 spans 12 residues. Germline CDR1 and CDR2: SGHTA and FQGNSA. CDR3 loop: CASSYRDYGYTF. CDR3 DNA sequence: TGTGCCAGCAGCTATCGGGATTATGGCTACACCTTC.

The V and J genes are TRBV12-3 or TRBV12-4 and TRBJ2-1; maybe TRBD1 (6 bases). The CDR3 loop spans 12 amino acids. Trimming cost V 1 base and J 8 bases, with 6 bases left between them. DNA of the CDR3: TGTGCCAGCAGTTTAGGGGGGCATGAGCAGTTCTTC. Residues: CASSLGGHEQFF.

This clone was counted only a few times. This chain links TRBV5-6 with TRBJ1-1, with 10 nucleotides matching TRBD1. The CDR3 extends over 15 amino acids. The junction had 8 bases not matched to a gene; V was cut back by 3 bases and J by 6 bases. Per the germline V gene, CDR1 is SGHDT and CDR2 is YYEEEE. CDR3 sequence: CASSYSGQGGSEAFF. CDR3 DNA: TGTGCCAGCAGCTACTCAGGACAGGGGGGTTCTGAAGCTTTCTTT.

This chain connects TRBV5-1 to TRBJ2-7; 9 positions match TRBD1. This CDR3 has 15 residues. The germline gives CDR1 SGHRS, CDR2 YFSETQ. With V trimmed by 4 bases and J by 4 bases, 9 bases remained unmatched. CDR3 sequence reads: CASSPTDRGRYEQYF. As DNA, the CDR3 is TGCGCCAGCAGCCCGACGGACAGGGGTCGGTACGAGCAGTACTTC.

V gene TRBV3-1 (or the pseudogene TRBV3-2) combines with J gene TRBJ2-1, with a tentative D call TRBD2 (6 bases). The CDR3 is made up of 16 amino acids. Germline V gives CDR1 LGHDT, CDR2 YNNKEL (reference sequence). With 2 bases removed from V and 0 bases from J, the gap between germline ends came to 11 bases. CDR3 region: CASSQWAGISYNEQFF. The CDR3 region has the DNA TGTGCCAGCAGCCAATGGGCGGGGATCTCCTACAATGAGCAGTTCTTC.

V and J are TRBV19 and TRBJ1-2; 7 nucleotides align to TRBD1. V shed 5 bases, J shed 5 bases, and the junction held 11 bases outside the gene matches. The CDR3 has 15 amino acids. Germline V gives CDR1 LNHDA, CDR2 SQIVND (reference sequence). The CDR3 reads CASSSRGTDYYGYTF. The DNA of the CDR3 is TGTGCCAGTAGTTCGCGTGGGACAGACTATTATGGCTACACCTTC.